This T cell receptor (beta chain) derives from a study of neurological immune-mediated disorders. TCRdb redid the calling of the 5' RACE reads with MiXCR, one entry per CDR3 protein. The table lists about 71,000 distinct CDR3 sequences, 10% to 13% of them singletons, with more than 9% in the top ten. Time point described: longitudinal time-point 1 (baseline). This clonotype has just a few counts. Antigen specificity is unknown. Study-wide findings and caveats: Private repertoires in all groups were suggested, as expanded clones shared no CDR3 amino acid sequences across subjects.

The sequence came from a young man in good health. The sequencing sample was made of PBMCs.

CDR3 loop: CASSRQGVGGELFF. CDR3 in DNA: TGTGCCAGCAGCCGACAGGGGGTCGGCGGGGAGCTGTTTTTT. The chain has TRBV12-3 or TRBV12-4 and TRBJ2-2, with 9 positions matching TRBD1. V was pared by 6 bases and J by 7 bases, with 6 bases of the junction left unmatched. The CDR3 has 14 amino acids.